This T cell receptor (beta chain) was sequenced for a study of blood T cell repertoires in COVID-19. Study-wide context: Some COVID-19 samples were acute and others convalescent; all came from the United States, Italy and Spain.

Under the authors' procedure: Estimation of nucleated cell counts relied on the amplification of reference gene primers. Produced via immunoSEQ multiplex PCR; TCRdb's table is partial and in-frame only. The DNA gave D and trimming, while V, J and clone size come from that table. The sample shows 100,000 to 150,000 clones, approximately 90% of them seen only once. The clonotype was recovered from a woman aged 80 or older with acute or convalescent COVID-19. Sequencing was performed on peripheral blood.

CDR3 DNA: TGTGCCAGCAGTTACTTACAGGGGAACACTGAAGCTTTCTTT. Encoded protein: CASSYLQGNTEAFF. This chain uses TRBV6-5 with TRBJ1-1; maybe TRBD1 (6 bases). CDR1 is MNHEY and CDR2 is SVGAGI in the germline V gene. V gave up 1 base and J gave up 1 base, with 7 bases separating them. The CDR3 runs to 14 residues.